This TCR beta chain was sequenced for a study of lymphopenia after photon versus proton radiotherapy. The CDR3 loop spans 13 amino acids. V lost 4 bases and J lost 2, with 7 bases in between. Germline CDR1 is SGHRS and CDR2 is YFSETQ. In its sample, this clone is large. As yet, its antigen is unknown. Repertoires were generated with immunoSEQ multiplex PCR, while TCRdb's copy carries only in-frame clones and drops some. Of about 42,000 clones listed, over 75% are singletons. Study results and limitations: Post-nadir TCR diversity decline inversely tracked overall survival among those who died. Under photons, naive T cells and diversity fell while effector/memory populations rose. After lymphocyte nadir, photon-treated repertoires showed oligoclonal expansion, especially CD8+ Temra. Only patients who died were analyzed for survival; proton advantage is unproven.

The chain is built from TRBV5-1 and TRBJ2-1; D is undetermined. The specimen was peripheral blood, collected from a patient treated with proton-based radiotherapy. The receptor comes from a woman in her seventies with pancreatic cancer. CDR3 sequence reads: CASSLTPYNEQFF. The CDR3 DNA is TGCGCCAGCAGCCTTACACCCTACAATGAGCAGTTCTTC. Based on the CDR3 plus reference TRBV5-1 and TRBJ2-1, the full variable domain is KAGVTQTPRYLIKTRGQQVTLSCSPISGHRSVSWYQQTPGQGLQFLFEYFSETQRNKGNFPGRFSGRQFSNSRSEMNVSTLELGDSALYLCASSLTPYNEQFFGPGTRLTVL.